The rows below give T cell receptor beta chains drawn from one sample of a study of blood T cell repertoires in COVID-19. The assay was immunoSEQ multiplex PCR, and TCRdb's table has in-frame clones only and misses some. In the table there are about 190,000 clones, roughly 86% of which are singletons. Sequencing was carried out using peripheral blood. The source of these receptors is a woman aged 25-40 years with active or convalescent COVID-19. CDR3s include the opening cysteine and the closing phenylalanine or tryptophan. A D gene is named only where the DNA matches it firmly. A clone size is listed for some rows: how often the clone was seen (once, few, many), or a class if it is expanded.

CDR3nt	CDR3aa	v_gene	d_gene	abundance	len	j_gene
TGTGCCAGCAGTTTATCGGGGACAGTAAAAGGCTACACCTTC	CASSLSGTVKGYTF	TRBV28	TRBD1	.	14	TRBJ1-2
TGTGCCACCAGTGATACCCACGGGGATGAGCAGTTCTTC	CATSDTHGDEQFF	TRBV24-1	.	.	13	TRBJ2-1
TGTGCCAGTAGCACCCCCCTGATGACAGGGACGGAGACCCAGTACTTC	CASSTPLMTGTETQYF	TRBV19	TRBD1	.	16	TRBJ2-5
TGTGCCAGCTCCCAGGACAGAAAGAACACTGAAGCTTTCTTT	CASSQDRKNTEAFF	TRBV18	.	.	14	TRBJ1-1
TGTGCCAGCACCACCATGACAGGGGGCGCTTCACCCCTCCACTTT	CASTTMTGGASPLHF	TRBV19	TRBD1	.	15	TRBJ1-6
TGTGCCAGCAGCCGTACTAGCGGGAGTTTCAATGAGCAGTTCTTC	CASSRTSGSFNEQFF	TRBV2	TRBD2	.	15	TRBJ2-1
TGTGCCAGCAGCGTACTAGCGGGAGCGTGGGAGACCCAGTACTTC	CASSVLAGAWETQYF	TRBV7-2	TRBD2	.	15	TRBJ2-5
TGCGCCAGCAGCCAAGGGTTTCGGTTAGGACAGGGGTCCTACGAGCAGTACTTC	CASSQGFRLGQGSYEQYF	TRBV4-1	TRBD1	.	18	TRBJ2-7
TGTGCCAGCAGCTTGACCCTAGCGGGAGGTAATGAGCAGTTCTTC	CASSLTLAGGNEQFF	TRBV5-8	TRBD2	.	15	TRBJ2-1
TGTGCCAGCAGCTCGTGGACAGGGAGGGAGCTGTTTTTT	CASSSWTGRELFF	TRBV5-4	TRBD1	.	13	TRBJ2-2
TGTGCCAGCAGCTTAGTTGGGATGGGGAGCTCCTACAATGAGCAGTTCTTC	CASSLVGMGSSYNEQFF	TRBV11-2	.	once	17	TRBJ2-1
TGCGCCAGCAGCCAAGATCAGGGGTTGGGTGAGCAGTACTTC	CASSQDQGLGEQYF	TRBV4-1	.	.	14	TRBJ2-7
TGTGCCAGCAGCCACAGATACGAGCAGTACTTC	CASSHRYEQYF	TRBV28	.	.	11	TRBJ2-7
TGTGCCAGCAGTCCCAACAGGGCCGGGTATGGCTACACCTTC	CASSPNRAGYGYTF	TRBV2	.	.	14	TRBJ1-2
TGTGCCAGCAGCAAAGTTGGTGATATGGGACTAGCGGGAGGGAGGGGCACAGATACGCAGTATTTT	CASSKVGDMGLAGGRGTDTQYF	TRBV21-1	.	.	22	TRBJ2-3
TGTGCCTGGAGACAGTCAGGGGCGGGCGGGGAGCTGTTTTTT	CAWRQSGAGGELFF	TRBV30	.	.	14	TRBJ2-2
TGTGCCAGCAGCTCACCCCGGGATTCAACCTACGAGCAGTACTTC	CASSSPRDSTYEQYF	TRBV11-2	.	.	15	TRBJ2-7
TGCGCCAGCAGTGAGGCGGCGAAAACTGAAGCTTTCTTT	CASSEAAKTEAFF	TRBV10-2	.	.	13	TRBJ1-1
TGTGCCAGCAGACCGGGACAGGGAGGTGATCAGCCCCAGCATTTT	CASRPGQGGDQPQHF	TRBV27	TRBD1	.	15	TRBJ1-5
TGCAGTGCTAGTGACTACCTCTCCTACAATGAGCAGTTCTTC	CSASDYLSYNEQFF	TRBV20-1	.	.	14	TRBJ2-1
TGTGCCAGTAGTGCCGGGACAGGGGTTTATAGAACTGAAGCTTTCTTT	CASSAGTGVYRTEAFF	TRBV19	TRBD1	.	16	TRBJ1-1
TGTGCCAGCAGTGAGTGGACTAGCGAGTACAATGAGCAGTTCTTC	CASSEWTSEYNEQFF	TRBV2	TRBD2	.	15	TRBJ2-1
TGTGCCAGCCAGGGATTCCACAATGAGCAGTTCTTC	CASQGFHNEQFF	TRBV6-5	.	.	12	TRBJ2-1
TGTGCCAGCAGCCAGCTTGGCAGGGATTTTGAAGCTTTCTTT	CASSQLGRDFEAFF	TRBV14	.	.	14	TRBJ1-1
TGTGCCAGCAAAAAAGGGACTAGCGGGGAAGAGACCCAGTACTTC	CASKKGTSGEETQYF	TRBV6-5	TRBD2	once	15	TRBJ2-5
TGTGCCAGCAGTTCCCCATCGGGTAATTCACCCCTCCACTTT	CASSSPSGNSPLHF	TRBV6-5	.	few	14	TRBJ1-6
TGTGCCAGCAGTTCCCGACAGACTTTCTTT	CASSSRQTFF	TRBV28	.	.	10	TRBJ1-1
TGTGCCAGCAGCCCAGGAGGTTCCACAGATACGCAGTATTTT	CASSPGGSTDTQYF	TRBV11-3	.	.	14	TRBJ2-3
TGTGCCAGCAGCGTGTGCCGACAGGGTGAGGAAAAACTGTTTTTT	CASSVCRQGEEKLFF	TRBV9	TRBD1	.	15	TRBJ1-4
TGTGCCAGCAGTCCAGGGGTGATCACTGAAGCTTTCTTT	CASSPGVITEAFF	TRBV12-3/TRBV12-4	.	.	13	TRBJ1-1
TGCGCCAGCAGCCGGGGACAGGGCACAGATACGCAGTATTTT	CASSRGQGTDTQYF	TRBV5-1	TRBD1	.	14	TRBJ2-3
TGTGCCAGCAGTGACCCGACTAGCGGATATTACAATGAGCAGTTCTTC	CASSDPTSGYYNEQFF	TRBV25-1	TRBD2	once	16	TRBJ2-1
TGTGCCTGGAGTGTACAAATCTCCTATGGCTACACCTTC	CAWSVQISYGYTF	TRBV30	.	few	13	TRBJ1-2
TGCGCCAGCAGCTTGGCGGGCACAGATACGCAGTATTTT	CASSLAGTDTQYF	TRBV5-1	.	.	13	TRBJ2-3
TGTGCCAGCAGTTTATTGGGCAGAAGCTCCTACAATGAGCAGTTCTTC	CASSLLGRSSYNEQFF	TRBV27	.	.	16	TRBJ2-1
TGCGCCAGCAACCCCGGGACAGGGGGTCAGGGCACTGAAGCTTTCTTT	CASNPGTGGQGTEAFF	TRBV5-1	TRBD1	.	16	TRBJ1-1
TGTGCCAGCAGCTCCTTGGCGGGGGGCAATCAGCCCCAGCATTTT	CASSSLAGGNQPQHF	TRBV11-2	.	.	15	TRBJ1-5
TGTGCCAGTAGAAGCGGGAACCACTACAATGAGCAGTTCTTC	CASRSGNHYNEQFF	TRBV19	TRBD2	once	14	TRBJ2-1
TGCGCCAGCAGCTTGTCCGGGACTAGGAACACAGATACGCAGTATTTT	CASSLSGTRNTDTQYF	TRBV5-1	TRBD2	.	16	TRBJ2-3
TGTGCCAGCAGTTTACGGGGGCAGCCCCAGCATTTT	CASSLRGQPQHF	TRBV27	.	.	12	TRBJ1-5